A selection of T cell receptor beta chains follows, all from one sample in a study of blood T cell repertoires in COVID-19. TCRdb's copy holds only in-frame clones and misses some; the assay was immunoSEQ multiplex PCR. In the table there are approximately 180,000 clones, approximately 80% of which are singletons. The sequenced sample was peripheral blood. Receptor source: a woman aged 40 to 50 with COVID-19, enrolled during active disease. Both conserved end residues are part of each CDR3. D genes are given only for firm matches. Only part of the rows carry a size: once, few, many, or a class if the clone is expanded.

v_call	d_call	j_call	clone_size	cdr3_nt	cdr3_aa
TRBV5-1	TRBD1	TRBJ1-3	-	TGCGCCAGCAGCCCCGGGACAGCTGGAAACACCATATATTTT	CASSPGTAGNTIYF
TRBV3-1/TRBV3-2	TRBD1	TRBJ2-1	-	TGTGCCAGCAGCCCACAGGGGGACGTGAATGAGCAGTTCTTC	CASSPQGDVNEQFF
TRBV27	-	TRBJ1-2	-	TGTGCCAGCCGCCAGCAGATAGGGGGGGTCGATGGCTACACCTTC	CASRQQIGGVDGYTF
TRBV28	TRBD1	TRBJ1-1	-	TGTGCCAGCAGTCCCGACAGGGGGTTTCAACCTGAAGCTTTCTTT	CASSPDRGFQPEAFF
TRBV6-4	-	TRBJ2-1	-	TGTGCCAGCAGTGGAACCGGGACTGTTAATGAGCAGTTCTTC	CASSGTGTVNEQFF
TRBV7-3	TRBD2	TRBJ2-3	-	TGTGCCAGCAGCTTACTAGCGGGAGTTCAAGATACGCAGTATTTT	CASSLLAGVQDTQYF
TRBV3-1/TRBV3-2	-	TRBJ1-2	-	TGTGCCAGCAGCCCTTCCGGGGAAGGCTACACCTTC	CASSPSGEGYTF
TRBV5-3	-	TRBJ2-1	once	TGTGCCAGAAGCTTGGGGCCGCATAATGAGCAGTTCTTC	CARSLGPHNEQFF
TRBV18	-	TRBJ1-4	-	TGTGCCAGCTCACTTGGCAGAGAAAAACTGTTTTTT	CASSLGREKLFF
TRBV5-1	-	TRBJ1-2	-	TGCGCCAGCAGCTTTTTAACGGCAGGTACTAACTATGGCTACACCTTC	CASSFLTAGTNYGYTF
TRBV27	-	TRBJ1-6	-	TGTGCCAGCAGTTTAAGGAGAGATTCACCCCTCCACTTT	CASSLRRDSPLHF
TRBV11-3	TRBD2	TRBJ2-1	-	TGTGCCAGCAGCCCAGATAGGGCGGGGGGGCCTGCCAATGAGCAGTTCTTC	CASSPDRAGGPANEQFF
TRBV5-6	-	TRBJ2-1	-	TGTGCCAGCAGCTTGAGAGACTCCTACAATGAGCAGTTCTTC	CASSLRDSYNEQFF
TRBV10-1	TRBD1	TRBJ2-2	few	TGCGCCAGCAGGACCGGGACAGGGAACACCGGGGAGCTGTTTTTT	CASRTGTGNTGELFF
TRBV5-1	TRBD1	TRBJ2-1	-	TGCGCCAGCAGCTTGGCCTCGGGACAGGGGGACAATGAGCAGTTCTTC	CASSLASGQGDNEQFF
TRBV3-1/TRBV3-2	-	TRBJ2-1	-	TGTGCCAGCAGCCAACACAGTGAGCAGTTCTTC	CASSQHSEQFF
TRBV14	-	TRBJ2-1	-	TGTGCCAGCAGCCTATCTGGGGCTTACAATGAGCAGTTCTTC	CASSLSGAYNEQFF
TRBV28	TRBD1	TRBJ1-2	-	TGTGCCAGCAGTTTATCATCGACAGGGGGGTATGGCTACACCTTC	CASSLSSTGGYGYTF
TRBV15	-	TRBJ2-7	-	TGTGCCACCAGCAGAGACGGCTACGAGCAGTACTTC	CATSRDGYEQYF
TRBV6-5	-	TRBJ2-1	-	TGTGCCACGGGATACAATGAGCAGTTCTTC	CATGYNEQFF
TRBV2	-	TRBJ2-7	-	TGTGCCAGCAGCCAAGACTATAGCTCCTACGAGCAGTACTTC	CASSQDYSSYEQYF
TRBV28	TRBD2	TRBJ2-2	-	TGTGCCAGCAGTTTTTTCGGGAACCGCGGGAGGGAGGCCGGGGAGCTGTTTTTT	CASSFFGNRGREAGELFF
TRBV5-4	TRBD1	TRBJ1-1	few	TGTGCCAGCAGCTTCCGGGACAGGGGGCTCCCTGAAGCTTTCTTT	CASSFRDRGLPEAFF
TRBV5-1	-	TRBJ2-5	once	TGCGCCAGCAGCTTGGAGCAGACCCAGTACTTC	CASSLEQTQYF
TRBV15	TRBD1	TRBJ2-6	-	TGTGCCACCAGCAGAGTTACAGGGGATGGGGCCAACGTCCTGACTTTC	CATSRVTGDGANVLTF
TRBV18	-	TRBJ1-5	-	TGTGCCAGCTCCAGCGGGGAGTATAGCAATCAGCCCCAGCATTTT	CASSSGEYSNQPQHF
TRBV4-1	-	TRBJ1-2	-	TGCGCCAGCAGCCCCAATGACTCCCCTGGCTACACCTTC	CASSPNDSPGYTF
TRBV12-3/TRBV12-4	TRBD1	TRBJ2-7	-	TGTGCCAGCATGACAGGGGCCTACGAGCAGTACTTC	CASMTGAYEQYF
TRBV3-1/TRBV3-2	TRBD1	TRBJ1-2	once	TGTGCCAGCAGCCGGGGACAGGGAGCAGGGCTCTATGGCTACACCTTC	CASSRGQGAGLYGYTF
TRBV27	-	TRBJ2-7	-	TGTGCCAGCACGAGGGCATTGTCCTACGAGCAGTACTTC	CASTRALSYEQYF
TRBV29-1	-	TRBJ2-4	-	TGCAGCGTTGGTTCAGGGGCCAAAAACATTCAGTACTTC	CSVGSGAKNIQYF
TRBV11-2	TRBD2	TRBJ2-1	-	TGTGCCAGCAGGCCGCCGGGACTAGCCAGAGGGAATGAGCAGTTCTTC	CASRPPGLARGNEQFF